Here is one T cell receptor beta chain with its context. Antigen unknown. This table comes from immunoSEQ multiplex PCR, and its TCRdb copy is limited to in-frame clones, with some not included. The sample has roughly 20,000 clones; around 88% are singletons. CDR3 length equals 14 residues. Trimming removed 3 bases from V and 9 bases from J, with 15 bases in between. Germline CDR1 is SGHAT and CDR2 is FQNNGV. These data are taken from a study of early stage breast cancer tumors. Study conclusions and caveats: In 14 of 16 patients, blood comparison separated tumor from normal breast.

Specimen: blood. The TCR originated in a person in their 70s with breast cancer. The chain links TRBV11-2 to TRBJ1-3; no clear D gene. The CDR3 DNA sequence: TGTGCCAGCAGCTTCCTTTCCGATTCGGGCACCATATATTTT. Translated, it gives CASSFLSDSGTIYF.